Shown below are 30 T cell receptor beta chains from a single sample sequenced in a study of beta chain features in type 1 diabetes. These receptors have no identified antigens. Every bit of the isolated RNA underwent reverse transcription, so sequencing read expressed TCRB transcripts. TCRdb keeps only in-frame clones here, not all; method: immunoSEQ multiplex PCR. The sample has 300,000 to 350,000 clones; approximately 13% are singletons. Overall study findings and caveats: Type 1 diabetes patients had TCRB CDR3s that were shorter (moderately but significantly so) in all four CD4+ subsets.

Sample: naive CD4+ T cells from blood. These receptors all stem from a woman aged 18-29 years with type 1 diabetes.

The table lists this clone with a few counts. The chain links TRBV18 to TRBJ2-1; D not resolved. The germline gives CDR1 KGHSH, CDR2 LQKENI. This CDR3 spans 14 amino acids. Trimming left V 2 bases short and J 0 bases short, with 5 bases between. This chain's CDR3 is CASSPASSYNEQFF. The CDR3 DNA sequence: TGTGCCAGCTCACCAGCCAGCTCCTACAATGAGCAGTTCTTC.

The genes are TRBV4-3 and TRBJ1-1; 8 nucleotides align to TRBD1. Germline CDR1 and CDR2: LGHNA and YSLEER. J was trimmed by 11 bases and V by 5 bases; bases with no gene match: 16. The CDR3 length is 15 residues. CDR3 bases: TGCGCCAGCAGCAAGGGGGACAGGCCTTTTGACGGGGCTTTCTTT. It is translated as CASSKGDRPFDGAFF.

The chain is built from TRBV5-1 and TRBJ1-2, with a possible D match to TRBD1 (6 bases). Germline-derived CDR1 and CDR2 are SGHRS and YFSETQ. This CDR3 is 14 amino acids long. Trimming stripped 0 bases from V and 4 bases from J, with 10 bases between. CDR3: CASSLEGEPYGYTF. The CDR3, as DNA: TGCGCCAGCAGCTTGGAGGGGGAACCCTATGGCTACACCTTC. Variable domain in full (rest from reference TRBV5-1 and TRBJ1-2): KAGVTQTPRYLIKTRGQQVTLSCSPISGHRSVSWYQQTPGQGLQFLFEYFSETQRNKGNFPGRFSGRQFSNSRSEMNVSTLELGDSALYLCASSLEGEPYGYTFGSGTRLTVV.

The chain joins TRBV9 to TRBJ2-6; D might be TRBD1 (5 bases). The CDR3 extends over 16 amino acids. Per the germline V gene, CDR1 is SGDLS and CDR2 is YYNGEE. V was shortened by 2 bases and J by 0 bases, with 9 bases between the two germline ends. This CDR3 is CASSVKGISGANVLTF. The CDR3 DNA sequence: TGTGCCAGCAGCGTCAAGGGGATCTCTGGGGCCAACGTCCTGACTTTC.

This clone was observed a few times. The chain uses TRBV5-6 and TRBJ2-1; TRBD1 aligns across 10 bases. V lost 3 bases, J lost 9 bases, and 6 bases stayed unmatched. Germline V gene lookup returns CDR1 SGHDT and CDR2 YYEEEE. This CDR3 region has 14 residues. The CDR3 nucleotides are TGTGCCAGCAGCTGGGACAGGGGAATGGGTGAGCAGTTCTTC. Translation: CASSWDRGMGEQFF.

This clone was found a few times. The chain links TRBV18 to TRBJ2-1; TRBD1 might be the D (6 bases). The CDR3 loop spans 15 amino acids. Trimming took 4 bases from V and 4 from J, leaving 14 bases between them. Germline loops: CDR1 KGHSH, CDR2 LQKENI. In DNA form, the CDR3 reads TGTGCCAGCTCACTGCAGGGGTATGCTTACAATGAGCAGTTCTTC. Amino acid sequence: CASSLQGYAYNEQFF.

This clone has more than one count but fewer than ten. This rearrangement joins TRBV29-1 to TRBJ1-1; no firm D call. Per the germline V gene, CDR1 is SQVTM and CDR2 is ANQGSEA. The length of the CDR3 is 15 residues. With 5 bases removed from V and 4 bases from J, the gap between germline ends came to 20 bases. The CDR3 bases are TGCAGCGTTCTATTCCTGGGCCTCCGGGGCACTGAAGCTTTCTTT. This sequence encodes CSVLFLGLRGTEAFF.

The genes are TRBV9 and TRBJ1-5; D not resolved. Trimming cost V 3 bases and J 0 bases, with 10 bases left between them. The germline V gene has CDR1 SGDLS and CDR2 YYNGEE. The CDR3 has 15 residues. CDR3 bases: TGTGCCAGCAGCGCCGACGGGGATAGCAATCAGCCCCAGCATTTT. Protein sequence: CASSADGDSNQPQHF. The full variable domain, with the rest looked up from reference TRBV9 and TRBJ1-5, is DSGVTQTPKHLITATGQRVTLRCSPRSGDLSVYWYQQSLDQGLQFLIQYYNGEERAKGNILERFSAQQFPDLHSELNLSSLELGDSALYFCASSADGDSNQPQHFGDGTRLSIL.

This clone was seen more than once but under ten times. V usage is TRBV30 and J usage is TRBJ1-2; 7 bases agree with TRBD1. With V trimmed by 0 bases and J by 5 bases, 6 bases remained unmatched. Germline CDR1 GTSNPN, CDR2 SVGIG (reference sequence). The CDR3 contains 14 residues. The CDR3 bases are TGTGCCTGGAGTGTTTCGACAGGGCCATATGGCTACACCTTC. As protein: CAWSVSTGPYGYTF.

This clone was seen a few times. The chain recombines TRBV15 with TRBJ2-1; possible D gene TRBD2, 5 bases. Trimming pared 3 bases from V and 10 bases from J, leaving 19 bases between. CDR1 is LNHNV, CDR2 YYDKDF, per germline (reference sequence). This CDR3 is 15 amino acids long. CDR3 nucleotide sequence: TGTGCCACCAGCAGGGACGACCCTACCGGAGGCGAGCAGTTCTTC. Translation gives CATSRDDPTGGEQFF.

This clone showed up just a few times. The genes are TRBV5-1 and TRBJ2-7; 8 bases align to TRBD1. Trimming removed 6 bases from V and 5 bases from J; junction bases left unmatched: 25. The CDR3 is 19 residues long. Per germline, CDR1 SGHRS and CDR2 YFSETQ. Here the CDR3 reads CASKPPSAKTGGYVDEQYF. CDR3 nucleotides: TGCGCCAGCAAACCTCCAAGTGCGAAAACAGGGGGATACGTCGACGAGCAGTACTTC.

The chain carries TRBV11-2 and TRBJ2-7; possibly TRBD1 or TRBD2 for D (5 bases each). Germline V gene data show CDR1 as SGHAT and CDR2 as FQNNGV. Trimming cost V 4 bases and J 7 bases, with 14 bases left between them. CDR3 length: 13 amino acids. The CDR3 protein is CASSSRQRREQYV. DNA for the CDR3: TGTGCCAGCAGCTCCAGACAGCGGAGGGAGCAGTACGTC.

The rearrangement joins TRBV2 to TRBJ2-1, with D unclear. V dropped 8 bases and J dropped 8 bases, with 10 bases sitting between them. Germline CDR1 is SNHLY and CDR2 is FYNNEI. The CDR3 spans 11 residues. Written as DNA, the CDR3 is TGTGCCAGCGCACAGCAAGATGAGCAGTTCTTC. Translated, it gives CASAQQDEQFF.

The sample holds a few counts of this clone. V and J are TRBV25-1 and TRBJ2-1, with 9 bases fitting TRBD2. The germline V gene has CDR1 MGHDK and CDR2 SYGVNS. The CDR3 covers 17 residues. With 6 bases clipped from V and 0 bases from J, the junction kept 9 bases outside the gene matches. CDR3 sequence: CASSQTTSGYSYNEQFF. The CDR3 nucleotides read TGTGCCAGCAGCCAGACGACTAGCGGATACTCCTACAATGAGCAGTTCTTC.

This clone was seen only a few times. The chain joins TRBV29-1 to TRBJ2-3; 7 bases are shared with TRBD1. V shed 6 bases and J 1 base; nucleotides not matched to a gene: 4. This CDR3 comprises 13 residues. Germline loops: CDR1 SQVTM, CDR2 ANQGSEA. CDR3 loop: CSVETGRTDTQYF. CDR3 in DNA: TGCAGCGTGGAGACAGGGCGCACAGATACGCAGTATTTT.

The chain recombines TRBV9 with TRBJ2-1; 9 nucleotides align to TRBD2. In germline, CDR1 is SGDLS, CDR2 YYNGEE. The CDR3 extends over 17 amino acids. The V segment lost 1 base and the J segment 0 bases; nucleotides outside the gene matches: 5. In DNA, the CDR3 is TGTGCCAGCAGCGTAAGACTAGCGGCCAGCTCCTACAATGAGCAGTTCTTC. Residues: CASSVRLAASSYNEQFF.

This clone was counted a few times. The chain has TRBV19 and TRBJ2-5; a possible D gene is TRBD2 (8 bases). The V end was cut by 9 bases, the J end by 5 bases, with 22 bases between. The germline CDR1 and CDR2 sequences are LNHDA and SQIVND (reference sequence). The CDR3 extends over 15 amino acids. As DNA, the CDR3 is TGTGCCAGCCGAGGGGGCCATAGCGGGGCCGAGACCCAGTACTTC. Translating gives CASRGGHSGAETQYF.

This chain joins TRBV6-5 and TRBJ1-4, with 8 bases fitting TRBD1. Germline V gene sequence: CDR1 MNHEY, CDR2 SVGAGI. The CDR3 length is 14 residues. The V gene end was trimmed by 2 bases and the J gene end by 11 bases; junction bases not matched to a gene: 7. The CDR3 DNA reads TGTGCCAGCAGTTACGGCAGGGGGCTGGGGAAACTGTTTTTT. It translates to CASSYGRGLGKLFF.

In this sample, this clone turned up once. The chain recombines TRBV2 with TRBJ1-2, with D possibly being TRBD1 (5 bases). The CDR3 extends over 15 amino acids. Per the germline V gene, CDR1 is SNHLY and CDR2 is FYNNEI. V lost 8 bases and J 1 base, leaving 17 bases between the germline ends. The DNA for the CDR3 is TGTGCCAGCCTTCCTGGGGGGATATTTAACTATGGCTACACCTTC. Its protein is CASLPGGIFNYGYTF.

The chain joins TRBV10-3 to TRBJ2-1; 9 bases map to TRBD2. Looked up from germline, CDR1 is ENHRY and CDR2 is SYGVKD. Trimming took 0 bases from V and 0 from J; bases not matched to a gene: 0. The CDR3 sequence is 16 residues long. The CDR3 region has the DNA TGTGCCATCAGTGAGTCTAGCGGGAGCTCCTACAATGAGCAGTTCTTC. Amino acid sequence: CAISESSGSSYNEQFF.

The rearrangement links TRBV6-5 to TRBJ1-1; no reliable D call. The CDR3 extends over 14 amino acids. Germline V gene lookup returns CDR1 MNHEY and CDR2 SVGAGI. The V gene lost 6 bases and the J gene lost 5 bases, with 16 bases spanning the gap. CDR3 loop: CASRRGSMLTEAFF. CDR3 in DNA: TGTGCCAGCAGGAGAGGTTCGATGTTAACTGAAGCTTTCTTT.

The genes are TRBV9 and TRBJ1-2; D gene uncertain. This CDR3 is built from 14 residues. V lost 4 bases to trimming and J lost 2 bases, with 12 bases between them. Germline values: CDR1 SGDLS, CDR2 YYNGEE. The DNA for the CDR3 is TGTGCCAGCAGCCATCGTGACGGGAACTATGGCTACACCTTC. Its protein is CASSHRDGNYGYTF.

The chain carries TRBV19 and TRBJ2-1; possible D gene TRBD1, 6 bases. Per the germline V gene, CDR1 is LNHDA and CDR2 is SQIVND (reference sequence). V lost 3 bases and J 0 bases, leaving 15 bases between the germline ends. The CDR3 has 17 residues. CDR3 nucleotides: TGTGCCAGTAGTATTCCCCGCGGACAGAGCTCCTACAATGAGCAGTTCTTC. It yields the protein CASSIPRGQSSYNEQFF.

This clone turned up a few times. The chain is built from TRBV20-1 and TRBJ1-1; D is uncertain. CDR3 length equals 11 residues. V was clipped by 6 bases and J by 0 bases, with 5 bases between them. Looked up from germline, CDR1 is DFQATT and CDR2 is SNEGSKA (reference sequence). CDR3 nucleotide sequence: TGCAGTGCCCAAATGAACACTGAAGCTTTCTTT. This sequence encodes CSAQMNTEAFF.

This clone has a handful of counts. V is TRBV5-4 and J is TRBJ2-5; tentative D call: TRBD2 (5 bases). The CDR3 extends over 14 amino acids. Germline V gene sequence: CDR1 SGHNT, CDR2 YYREEE (reference sequence). Trimming took 4 bases from V and 2 from J, leaving 12 bases between them. The CDR3 loop reads CASSPGGRQETQYF. The DNA of the CDR3 is TGTGCCAGCAGCCCTGGAGGCAGGCAAGAGACCCAGTACTTC.

This clone has more than one count but fewer than ten. This rearrangement joins TRBV27 to TRBJ2-7; TRBD1 is a possible D gene (6 bases). The germline V and J ends were trimmed by 0 bases and 3 bases, with 9 bases remaining between them. Germline-derived CDR1 and CDR2 are MNHEY and SMNVEV (reference sequence). The CDR3 runs 14 residues. The CDR3 coding sequence is TGTGCCAGCAGTTTATCGCCCAGGGGCTACGAGCAGTACTTC. Its protein is CASSLSPRGYEQYF.

This clone showed up just a few times. The CDR3 bases are TGTGCCACCAGCAGACAAAGGACAGGGGGAAACACCATATATTTT. Encoded protein: CATSRQRTGGNTIYF. The genes are TRBV15 and TRBJ1-3; 8 nucleotides agree with TRBD1. Trimming cost V 2 bases and J 4 bases; bases outside gene matches: 4. Germline V gene data show CDR1 as LNHNV and CDR2 as YYDKDF (reference sequence). The CDR3 extends over 15 amino acids.

This clone was picked up a small number of times. This chain connects TRBV25-1 to TRBJ2-5; weak D call: TRBD2 (6 bases). Trimming shortened V by 3 bases and J by 5 bases, and 16 bases separated the two germline ends. Germline V lookup: CDR1 MGHDK, CDR2 SYGVNS. There are 15 residues in the CDR3. CDR3 residues: CASSDMTGVGETQYF. The CDR3, as DNA: TGTGCCAGCAGTGATATGACGGGAGTGGGGGAGACCCAGTACTTC.

This clone was seen a handful of times. The chain couples TRBV7-9 to TRBJ2-5; 7 bases map to TRBD1. Per germline, CDR1 SEHNR and CDR2 FQNEAQ (reference sequence). J gave up 5 bases and V 5 bases, and 2 bases lay outside the gene matches. The CDR3 is 12 residues long. The CDR3 DNA reads as TGTGCCAGCAGCCTACAGGGGGAGACCCAGTACTTC. This sequence encodes CASSLQGETQYF.

This chain links TRBV7-2 with TRBJ1-2; D remains ambiguous. CDR3 length equals 14 residues. The germline CDR1 and CDR2 sequences are SGHTA and FQGNSA. V was shortened by 1 base and J by 6 bases, with 12 bases between the two germline ends. CDR3 amino acids: CASSLGSLRDGYTF. In nucleotides, the CDR3 is TGTGCCAGCAGCTTAGGAAGTTTACGGGATGGCTACACCTTC.